This TCR beta chain derives from a study of shared clonotypes between healthy human individuals. Trimming cost V 6 bases and J 0 bases, with 9 bases left between them. The CDR3 consists of 14 residues. CDR1 MNHEY and CDR2 SMNVEV come from the germline V gene (reference sequence). In regard to this clone: Its antigen is currently unknown.

Generated by immunoSEQ multiplex PCR, the TCRdb table keeps only in-frame clones and is missing some. The repertoire includes over 850,000 clones, around 78% of them detected once, and under 0.65% sits in the top ten. Study results and limitations: Represented genetic and exposure-history diversity was restricted by having few donors.

Source material: memory CD4+ T cells from PBMCs. Subset specified: CD45RA-negative fraction. This clonotype was sampled from a man between 18 and 35 years old in good health. Some clones in this sample may be carry-over from other donors' samples. This rearrangement joins TRBV27 to TRBJ1-3; D is undetermined. This CDR3 is CASRAGNSGNTIYF. In DNA, the CDR3 is TGTGCCAGCAGGGCGGGGAACTCTGGAAACACCATATATTTT.